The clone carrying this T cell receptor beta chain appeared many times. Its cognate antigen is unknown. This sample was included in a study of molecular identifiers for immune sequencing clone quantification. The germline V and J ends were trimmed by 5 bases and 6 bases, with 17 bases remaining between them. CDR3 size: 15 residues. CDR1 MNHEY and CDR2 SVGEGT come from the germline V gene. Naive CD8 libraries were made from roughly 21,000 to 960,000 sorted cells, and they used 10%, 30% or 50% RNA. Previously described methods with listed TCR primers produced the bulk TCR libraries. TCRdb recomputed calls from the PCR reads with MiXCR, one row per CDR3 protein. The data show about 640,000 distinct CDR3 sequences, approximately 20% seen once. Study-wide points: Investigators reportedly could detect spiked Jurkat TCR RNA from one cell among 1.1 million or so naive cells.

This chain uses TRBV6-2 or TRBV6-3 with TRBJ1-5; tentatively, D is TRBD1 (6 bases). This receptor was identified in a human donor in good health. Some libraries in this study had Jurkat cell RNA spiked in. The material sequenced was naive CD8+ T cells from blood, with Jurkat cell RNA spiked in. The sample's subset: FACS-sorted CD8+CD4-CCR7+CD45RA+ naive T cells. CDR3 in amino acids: CASSPGATPIQPQHF. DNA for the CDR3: TGTGCCAGCAGTCCGGGGGCCACCCCCATTCAGCCCCAGCATTTT.